These T cell receptor beta chains were read from a single sample in a study of T cells in localized non-small cell lung cancer. The assay was immunoSEQ multiplex PCR, and TCRdb's table has in-frame clones only and misses some. In the table there are about 43,000 clones, roughly 91% of which are singletons. Material: PBMCs, obtained before any cancer treatment. Receptors originate from a woman aged 40 to 75 with stage II lung adenocarcinoma. CDR3s include the opening cysteine and the closing phenylalanine or tryptophan. A D gene is named only where the DNA matches it firmly. Not every row has a clone size; where given, it reads once, few, many or a size class.

>16|-|TRBJ2-3|TRBV9|TRBD2
CASSNDGGGRTDTQYF
TGTGCCAGCAGCAATGACGGGGGGGGCCGCACAGATACGCAGTATTTT
>14|-|TRBJ2-1|TRBV2|TRBD1
CASSEWDSSNEQFF
TGTGCCAGCAGTGAATGGGACAGCTCCAATGAGCAGTTCTTC
>16|-|TRBJ1-2|TRBV5-1|-
CASSLGGRTPNYGYTF
TGCGCCAGCAGCTTGGGAGGACGGACCCCTAACTATGGCTACACCTTC
>13|-|TRBJ2-1|TRBV6-6|TRBD1
CASSYPDRAVEFF
TGTGCCAGCAGTTACCCTGACAGGGCCGTCGAGTTCTTC
>15|-|TRBJ1-4|TRBV28|-
CASSPPTRRGEKLFF
TGTGCCAGCAGTCCCCCGACAAGGAGGGGTGAAAAACTGTTTTTT
>16|-|TRBJ2-7|TRBV7-9|TRBD2
CASSLGTSGNPLEQYF
TGTGCCAGCAGCTTAGGGACTAGCGGGAACCCTCTCGAGCAGTACTTC
>16|-|TRBJ1-1|TRBV5-4|TRBD1
CASSTWTGLLNTEAFF
TGTGCCAGCAGCACCTGGACAGGGCTTCTGAACACTGAAGCTTTCTTT
>13|once|TRBJ1-6|TRBV6-1|-
CASTDLDNSPLHF
TGTGCCAGCACAGATCTAGATAATTCACCCCTCCACTTT
>14|-|TRBJ1-3|TRBV19|-
CASRTSSSGNTIYF
TGTGCCAGCCGTACCTCTAGCTCTGGAAACACCATATATTTT
>13|-|TRBJ2-7|TRBV19|TRBD1
CASSEQGDYEQYF
TGTGCCAGTAGTGAACAGGGGGACTACGAGCAGTACTTC
>18|-|TRBJ1-2|TRBV25-1|TRBD1
CASSEFYQGANSNYGYTF
TGTGCCAGCAGTGAATTTTATCAGGGGGCGAATTCTAACTATGGCTACACCTTC
>17|-|TRBJ2-1|TRBV19|-
CASSIPRMRGAAGEQFF
TGTGCCAGTAGTATTCCCAGAATGAGGGGGGCTGCGGGTGAGCAGTTCTTC
>16|once|TRBJ2-7|TRBV5-1|-
CASSLAGAFTSYEQYF
TGCGCCAGCAGCTTGGCTGGGGCCTTTACTTCCTACGAGCAGTACTTC
>15|-|TRBJ1-1|TRBV9|TRBD1
CASSVGTGRWTEAFF
TGTGCCAGCAGCGTAGGGACAGGGCGATGGACTGAAGCTTTCTTT
>15|-|TRBJ1-4|TRBV4-1|TRBD1
CASSAYGTGGEKLFF
TGCGCCAGCAGCGCATACGGGACAGGGGGCGAAAAACTGTTTTTT
>14|-|TRBJ2-2|TRBV10-1|-
CASSTTRNTGELFF
TGCGCCAGCAGTACAACACGCAACACCGGGGAGCTGTTTTTT
>15|-|TRBJ1-5|TRBV28|-
CASSPTGEGNQPQHF
TGTGCCAGCAGTCCCACGGGTGAGGGCAATCAGCCCCAGCATTTT
>14|-|TRBJ1-3|TRBV7-9|-
CASSLTVSGNTIYF
TGTGCCAGCAGCTTAACGGTCTCTGGAAACACCATATATTTT
>15|-|TRBJ1-1|TRBV9|-
CASSLIGGGGTEAFF
TGTGCCAGCAGTCTTATAGGGGGAGGCGGTACTGAAGCTTTCTTT
>14|-|TRBJ2-4|TRBV11-3|-
CASSAGVSKNIQYF
TGTGCCAGCAGCGCAGGGGTTTCCAAAAACATTCAGTACTTC
>16|-|TRBJ2-2|TRBV9|-
CASSPLPLEPPGELFF
TGTGCCAGCAGCCCCCTCCCGTTGGAGCCCCCCGGGGAGCTGTTTTTT